The next 15 T cell receptor beta chains were all read from a single sample in a study of shared clonotypes between healthy human individuals. Data came from immunoSEQ multiplex PCR; TCRdb stores just in-frame clones and leaves some out. This table has about 1,500,000 clones, roughly 96% appearing once. The specimen sequenced was naive CD4+ T cells sorted from blood. Indicated subset: CD45RA+ positively selected. Receptors originate from a man under 40 in good health.

The rearrangement links TRBV7-2 to TRBJ2-5, with D possibly TRBD1 on 5 matching bases. The CDR3 runs 16 residues. CDR1 is SGHTA and CDR2 is FQGNSA in the germline V gene. Trimming removed 0 bases from V and 4 bases from J, with 15 bases in between. CDR3 in amino acids: CASSLAASSGSETQYF. The DNA of the CDR3 is TGTGCCAGCAGCTTAGCGGCATCATCAGGGTCAGAGACCCAGTACTTC.

This chain uses TRBV7-6 with TRBJ2-1; 9 bases are shared with TRBD1. The germline V gene encodes CDR1 SGHVS and CDR2 FNYEAQ. The CDR3 is 16 residues long. V shed 5 bases, J shed 4 bases, and the junction held 9 bases outside the gene matches. CDR3 DNA sequence: TGTGCCAGCAGCAAATCTACAGGGGGCGCTTACAATGAGCAGTTCTTC. It specifies CASSKSTGGAYNEQFF.

This chain uses TRBV2 with TRBJ2-7; possible D gene TRBD1, 6 bases. Trimming shortened V by 7 bases and J by 3 bases, and 13 bases separated the two germline ends. The CDR3 sequence is 13 residues long. The V gene's germline CDR1 is SNHLY and CDR2 FYNNEI. CDR3 in DNA: TGTGCCAGCACGGATGACAGGAGCTACGAGCAGTACTTC. It yields the protein CASTDDRSYEQYF.

V is TRBV7-3 and J is TRBJ2-1; 10 bases are a match to TRBD2. The CDR3 has 14 residues. In germline, CDR1 is SGHTA, CDR2 FQGTGA. Unmatched junction bases numbered 3, after V lost 4 bases and J lost 6 bases. CDR3: CASSSASGSNEQFF. The DNA for the CDR3 is TGTGCCAGCAGCTCCGCTAGCGGGAGCAATGAGCAGTTCTTC.

V and J are TRBV19 and TRBJ2-7; the D gene is possibly TRBD2 (6 bases). Trimming took 5 bases from V and 2 from J, leaving 13 bases between them. The germline CDR1 and CDR2 sequences are LNHDA and SQIVND (reference sequence). CDR3 length: 14 amino acids. CDR3 residues: CASSRPGDTYEQYF. In DNA form, the CDR3 reads TGTGCCAGTAGTCGCCCGGGAGACACCTACGAGCAGTACTTC.

This chain links TRBV6-5 with TRBJ2-7; D call uncertain. Germline V gene lookup returns CDR1 MNHEY and CDR2 SVGAGI. The length of the CDR3 is 14 residues. V was clipped by 8 bases and J by 5 bases, with 19 bases between them. CDR3 sequence reads: CASCPVGQRHEQYF. The DNA for the CDR3 is TGTGCCAGCTGTCCTGTCGGCCAGAGACACGAGCAGTACTTC.

This chain uses TRBV11-2 with TRBJ2-7; TRBD2 aligns across 7 bases. V lost 5 bases and J lost 2; bases outside the gene matches: 6. CDR1 is SGHAT and CDR2 is FQNNGV in the germline V gene. The CDR3 loop spans 14 amino acids. The DNA for the CDR3 is TGTGCCAGCAGCCCCCGAGGACTAGCCTACGAGCAGTACTTC. Translated, it gives CASSPRGLAYEQYF.

The chain carries TRBV4-3 and TRBJ2-3; the match to TRBD2 covers 9 bases. Germline assignment: CDR1 LGHNA and CDR2 YSLEER. The ends lost 5 bases at V and 0 bases at J; junction bases unmatched: 6. There are 16 residues in the CDR3. The CDR3 reads CASSSSSGISTDTQYF. The CDR3 DNA follows: TGCGCCAGCAGCTCATCTAGCGGGATTAGCACAGATACGCAGTATTTT.

V is TRBV4-3 and J is TRBJ2-7; TRBD2 matches 7 bases. Trimming cost V 0 bases and J 2 bases; bases outside gene matches: 10. This CDR3 comprises 17 residues. Looked up from germline, CDR1 is LGHNA and CDR2 is YSLEER. The CDR3, as DNA: TGCGCCAGCAGCCAAGAACTGAGCGGGACCGTCACCTACGAGCAGTACTTC. Translating it yields CASSQELSGTVTYEQYF.

V is TRBV5-1 and J is TRBJ2-1; D may be TRBD2 (5 bases). V lost 1 base and J 9 bases, leaving 20 bases between the germline ends. The germline gives CDR1 SGHRS, CDR2 YFSETQ. This CDR3 is built from 16 residues. The CDR3 sequence: CASSLLPSGSGSEQFF. In DNA form, the CDR3 reads TGCGCCAGCAGCTTGTTACCCTCGGGTTCGGGGAGTGAGCAGTTCTTC.

The chain is built from TRBV2 and TRBJ2-7; D is uncertain. Trimming removed 3 bases at V and 6 bases at J, with 9 bases between. The length of the CDR3 is 12 residues. CDR1 and CDR2 (germline): SNHLY, FYNNEI. This chain's CDR3 is CASSDSLGEQYF. As DNA, the CDR3 is TGTGCCAGCAGTGATTCCCTAGGCGAGCAGTACTTC.

This clone was counted a single time. This chain joins TRBV7-9 and TRBJ2-7, with D possibly being TRBD2 (5 bases). Germline assignment: CDR1 SEHNR and CDR2 FQNEAQ (reference sequence). The CDR3 is 14 residues long. V dropped 5 bases and J dropped 0 bases, with 11 bases sitting between them. The CDR3 nucleotides read TGTGCCAGCAGCCGGGTAGCGAACTCCTACGAGCAGTACTTC. Translated: CASSRVANSYEQYF. The whole variable domain, remainder taken from reference TRBV7-9 and TRBJ2-7, is DTGVSQNPRHKITKRGQNVTFRCDPISEHNRLYWYRQTLGQGPEFLTYFQNEAQLEKSRLLSDRFSAERPKGSFSTLEIQRTEQGDSAMYLCASSRVANSYEQYFGPGTRLTVT.

The chain recombines TRBV6-5 with TRBJ1-5; 7 bases are a match to TRBD1. This CDR3 has 15 amino acids. Trimming removed 6 bases from V and 0 bases from J; junction bases left unmatched: 5. Germline V lookup: CDR1 MNHEY, CDR2 SVGAGI. The CDR3 loop is CASRVGQHSNQPQHF. DNA of the CDR3: TGTGCCAGCAGAGTGGGACAGCATAGCAATCAGCCCCAGCATTTT.

V usage is TRBV5-1 and J usage is TRBJ2-5; unclear D gene. The CDR3 totals 14 residues. Per the germline V gene, CDR1 is SGHRS and CDR2 is YFSETQ. V was trimmed by 0 bases and J by 1 base, leaving 7 bases between them. CDR3 coding DNA: TGCGCCAGCAGCTTGGCCGATATCCAAGAGACCCAGTACTTC. This translates into CASSLADIQETQYF.

The chain is built from TRBV10-3 and TRBJ2-3, with TRBD2 matching 12 bases. CDR3 length: 15 amino acids. The V segment lost 8 bases and the J segment 6 bases; nucleotides outside the gene matches: 9. Germline CDR1 reads ENHRY; CDR2 reads SYGVKD. The CDR3 DNA is TGTGCCATCCGACTAGCGGGAGTAAGTTCGGATACGCAGTATTTT. This encodes CAIRLAGVSSDTQYF.